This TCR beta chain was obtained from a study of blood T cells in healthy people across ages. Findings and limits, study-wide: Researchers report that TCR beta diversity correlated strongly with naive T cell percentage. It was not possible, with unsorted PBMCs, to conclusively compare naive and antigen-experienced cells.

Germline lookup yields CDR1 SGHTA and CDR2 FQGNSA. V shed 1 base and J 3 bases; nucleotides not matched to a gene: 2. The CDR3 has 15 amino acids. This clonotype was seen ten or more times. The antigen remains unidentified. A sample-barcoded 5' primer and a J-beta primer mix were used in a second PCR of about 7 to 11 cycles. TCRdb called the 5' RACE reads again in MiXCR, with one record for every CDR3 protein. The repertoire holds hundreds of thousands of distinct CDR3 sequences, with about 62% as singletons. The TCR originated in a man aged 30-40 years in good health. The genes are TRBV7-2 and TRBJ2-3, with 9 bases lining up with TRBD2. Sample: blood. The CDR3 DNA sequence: TGTGCCAGCAGCTTAGTGGCGGGGGGGACAGATACGCAGTATTTT. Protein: CASSLVAGGTDTQYF.